This paragraph reports one T cell receptor (beta chain). V was shortened by 2 bases and J by 4 bases, with 14 bases between the two germline ends. The CDR3 spans 15 residues. The V gene's germline CDR1 is SGHAT and CDR2 FQNNGV. The data stem from a study of OX40 agonist ivuxolimab in advanced cancers. Measured with immunoSEQ multiplex PCR; TCRdb has only the in-frame clones, and not every one. The repertoire has 35,000 to 55,000 clones, 70% to 90% of them found once; the top ten carry around 6%. Specimen: CD4+ or CD8+ T cells sorted from blood, collected in a trial of the OX40 agonist ivuxolimab. The chain combines TRBV11-2 with TRBJ2-5; D ambiguous. The TCR sequence derives from an adult with an advanced solid tumor such as melanoma, head and neck, liver or kidney cancer. The CDR3 region is CASSLWVRSLETQYF. The CDR3 DNA follows: TGTGCCAGCAGCTTATGGGTTCGATCCTTAGAGACCCAGTACTTC.